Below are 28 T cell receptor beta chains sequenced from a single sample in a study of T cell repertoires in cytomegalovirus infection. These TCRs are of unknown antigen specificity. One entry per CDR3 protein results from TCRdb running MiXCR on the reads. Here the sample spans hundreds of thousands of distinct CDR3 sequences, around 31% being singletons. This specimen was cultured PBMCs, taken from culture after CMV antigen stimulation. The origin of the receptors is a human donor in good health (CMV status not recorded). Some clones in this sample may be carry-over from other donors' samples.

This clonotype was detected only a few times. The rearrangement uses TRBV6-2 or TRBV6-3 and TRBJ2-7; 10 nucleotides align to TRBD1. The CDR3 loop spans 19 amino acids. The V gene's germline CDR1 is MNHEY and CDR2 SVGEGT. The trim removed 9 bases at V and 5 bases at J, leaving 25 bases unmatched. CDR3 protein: CARRTPINQTGTGDHEQYF. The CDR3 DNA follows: TGTGCCAGACGAACACCAATAAACCAGACCGGGACAGGGGACCACGAGCAGTACTTC.

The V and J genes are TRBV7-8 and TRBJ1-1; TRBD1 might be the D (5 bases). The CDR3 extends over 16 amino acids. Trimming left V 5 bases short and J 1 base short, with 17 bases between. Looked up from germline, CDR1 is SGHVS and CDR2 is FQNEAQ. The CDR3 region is CASSRKQVGGNTEAFF. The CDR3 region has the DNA TGTGCCAGCAGCCGAAAACAGGTCGGGGGGAACACTGAAGCTTTCTTT.

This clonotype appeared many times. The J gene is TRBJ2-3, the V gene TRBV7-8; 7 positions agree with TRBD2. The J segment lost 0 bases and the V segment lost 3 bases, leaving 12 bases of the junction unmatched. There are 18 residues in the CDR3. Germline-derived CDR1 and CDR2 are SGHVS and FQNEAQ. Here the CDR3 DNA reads TGTGCCAGCAGCTTCGGCTTGGGGAGGGAATTTAGCACAGATACGCAGTATTTT. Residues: CASSFGLGREFSTDTQYF.

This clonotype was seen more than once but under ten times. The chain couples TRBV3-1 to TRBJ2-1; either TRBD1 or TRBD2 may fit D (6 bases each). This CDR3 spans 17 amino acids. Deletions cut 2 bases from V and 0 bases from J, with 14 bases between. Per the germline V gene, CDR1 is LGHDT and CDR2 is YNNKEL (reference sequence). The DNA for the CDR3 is TGTGCCAGCAGCCAAACAGTTGGGGGGCACTCCTACAATGAGCAGTTCTTC. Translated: CASSQTVGGHSYNEQFF.

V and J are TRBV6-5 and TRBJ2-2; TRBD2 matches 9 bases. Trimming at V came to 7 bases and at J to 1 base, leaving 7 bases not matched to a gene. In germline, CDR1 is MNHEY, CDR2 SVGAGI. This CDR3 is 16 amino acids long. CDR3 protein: CASKPSSGMNTGELFF. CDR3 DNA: TGTGCCAGCAAGCCCTCTAGCGGGATGAACACCGGGGAGCTGTTTTTT.

CDR3 sequence: CATSREGWETQYF. The CDR3 coding sequence is TGTGCCACCAGCAGAGAAGGGTGGGAGACCCAGTACTTC. The chain couples TRBV15 to TRBJ2-5; no reliable D call. Deletions cut 0 bases from V and 5 bases from J, with 7 bases between. This CDR3 contains 13 residues. Germline V lookup: CDR1 LNHNV, CDR2 YYDKDF (reference sequence).

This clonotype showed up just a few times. For the CDR3, the DNA is TGTGCCAGCAGTCCAATTGTAGATACGCAGTATTTT. This encodes CASSPIVDTQYF. The rearrangement joins TRBV7-2 to TRBJ2-3, with D unresolved. V lost 6 bases to trimming and J lost 5 bases, with 9 bases between them. The CDR3 is 12 amino acids. The germline gives CDR1 SGHTA, CDR2 FQGNSA.

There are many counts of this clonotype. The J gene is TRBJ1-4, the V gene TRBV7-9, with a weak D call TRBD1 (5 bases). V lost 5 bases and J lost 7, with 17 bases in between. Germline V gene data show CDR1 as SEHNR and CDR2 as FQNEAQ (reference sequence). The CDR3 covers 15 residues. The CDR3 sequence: CASSKSTAPGEKLFF. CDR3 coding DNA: TGTGCCAGCAGCAAATCGACAGCCCCGGGTGAAAAACTGTTTTTT.

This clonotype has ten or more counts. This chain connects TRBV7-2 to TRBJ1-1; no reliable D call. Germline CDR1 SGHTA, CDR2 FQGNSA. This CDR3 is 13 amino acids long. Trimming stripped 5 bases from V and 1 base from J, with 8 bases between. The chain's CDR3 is CASSTRQNTEAFF. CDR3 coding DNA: TGTGCCAGCAGCACCCGACAGAACACTGAAGCTTTCTTT.

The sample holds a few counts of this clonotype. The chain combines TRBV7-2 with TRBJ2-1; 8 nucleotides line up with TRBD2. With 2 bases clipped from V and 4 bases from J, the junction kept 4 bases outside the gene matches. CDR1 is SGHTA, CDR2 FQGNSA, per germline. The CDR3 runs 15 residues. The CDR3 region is CASSLFSGTYNEQFF. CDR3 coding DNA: TGTGCCAGCAGCTTATTTAGCGGGACGTACAATGAGCAGTTCTTC.

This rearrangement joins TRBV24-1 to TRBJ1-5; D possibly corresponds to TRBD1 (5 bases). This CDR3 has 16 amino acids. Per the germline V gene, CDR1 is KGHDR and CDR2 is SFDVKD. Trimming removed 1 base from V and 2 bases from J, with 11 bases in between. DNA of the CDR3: TGTGCCACCAGTGATTTCGGGGGGAATCGCAATCAGCCCCAGCATTTT. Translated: CATSDFGGNRNQPQHF.

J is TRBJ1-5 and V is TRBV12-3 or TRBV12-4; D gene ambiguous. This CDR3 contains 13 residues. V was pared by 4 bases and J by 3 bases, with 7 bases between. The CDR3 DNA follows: TGTGCCAGCAGTTCCAGTATCAATCAGCCCCAGCATTTT. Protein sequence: CASSSSINQPQHF.

In DNA, the CDR3 is TGCGCCAGCAGTCATTGTGGGATCGGAACCACAGATACGCAGTATTTT. Protein product: CASSHCGIGTTDTQYF. J is TRBJ2-3 and V is TRBV23-1; D call uncertain. TRBV23-1 is designated an ORF whose function remains uncertain. The CDR3 loop spans 16 amino acids. V shed 3 bases and J shed 2 bases, with 15 bases lying between them.

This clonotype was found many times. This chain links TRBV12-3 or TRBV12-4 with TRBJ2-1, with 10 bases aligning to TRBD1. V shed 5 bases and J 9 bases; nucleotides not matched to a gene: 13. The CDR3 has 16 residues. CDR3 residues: CASSPRDRGLATEQFF. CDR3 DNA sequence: TGTGCCAGCAGTCCACGGGACAGGGGATTAGCAACTGAGCAGTTCTTC.

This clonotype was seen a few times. In DNA, the CDR3 is TGTGCCAGCAGCTCCACCCGGCTAGCGGAAGAGGGTACGCAGTATTTT. It codes for CASSSTRLAEEGTQYF. This chain links TRBV7-9 with TRBJ2-3; 7 bases agree with TRBD2. The CDR3 is made up of 16 amino acids. Germline V CDR1 and CDR2: SEHNR, FQNEAQ (reference sequence). V lost 4 bases, J lost 8 bases, and 15 bases stayed unmatched.

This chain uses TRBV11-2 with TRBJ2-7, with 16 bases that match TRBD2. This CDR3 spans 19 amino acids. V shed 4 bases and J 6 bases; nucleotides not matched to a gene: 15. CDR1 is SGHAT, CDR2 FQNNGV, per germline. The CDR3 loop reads CASSSGRFAGLAGGFEQYF. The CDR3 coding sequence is TGTGCCAGCAGCTCGGGTCGGTTCGCGGGACTAGCGGGAGGGTTCGAGCAGTACTTC.

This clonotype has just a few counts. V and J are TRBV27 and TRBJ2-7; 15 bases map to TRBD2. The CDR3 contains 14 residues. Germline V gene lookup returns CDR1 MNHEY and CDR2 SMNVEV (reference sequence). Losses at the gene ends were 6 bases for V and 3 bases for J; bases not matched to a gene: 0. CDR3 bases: TGTGCCAGCAGGGGACTAGCGGGAGGCTACGAGCAGTACTTC. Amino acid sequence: CASRGLAGGYEQYF.

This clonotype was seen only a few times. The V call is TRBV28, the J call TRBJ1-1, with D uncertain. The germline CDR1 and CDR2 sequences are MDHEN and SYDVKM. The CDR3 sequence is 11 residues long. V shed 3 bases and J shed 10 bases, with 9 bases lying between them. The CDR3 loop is CASSFRRRAFF. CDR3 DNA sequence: TGTGCCAGCAGTTTCCGGAGGCGAGCTTTCTTT.

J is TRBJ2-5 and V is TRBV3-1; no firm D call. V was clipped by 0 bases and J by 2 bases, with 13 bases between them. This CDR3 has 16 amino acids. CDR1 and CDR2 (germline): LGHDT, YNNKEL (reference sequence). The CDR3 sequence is CASSQERRAVQETQYF. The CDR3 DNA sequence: TGTGCCAGCAGCCAAGAGAGAAGGGCAGTTCAAGAGACCCAGTACTTC.

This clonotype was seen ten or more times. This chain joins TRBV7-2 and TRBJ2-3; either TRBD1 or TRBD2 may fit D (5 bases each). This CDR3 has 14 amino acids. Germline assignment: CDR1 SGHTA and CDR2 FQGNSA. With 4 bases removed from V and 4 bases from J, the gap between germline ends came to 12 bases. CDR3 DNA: TGTGCCAGCAGCTCGGGACGGTTACCAGATACGCAGTATTTT. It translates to CASSSGRLPDTQYF.

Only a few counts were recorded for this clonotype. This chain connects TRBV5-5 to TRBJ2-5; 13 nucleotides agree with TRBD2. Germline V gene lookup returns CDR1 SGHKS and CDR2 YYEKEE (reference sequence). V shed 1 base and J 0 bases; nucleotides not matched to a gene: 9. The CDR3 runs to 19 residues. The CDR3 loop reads CASSLTRTSGSPDQETQYF. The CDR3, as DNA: TGTGCCAGCAGCTTGACTAGGACTAGCGGGAGTCCCGACCAAGAGACCCAGTACTTC.

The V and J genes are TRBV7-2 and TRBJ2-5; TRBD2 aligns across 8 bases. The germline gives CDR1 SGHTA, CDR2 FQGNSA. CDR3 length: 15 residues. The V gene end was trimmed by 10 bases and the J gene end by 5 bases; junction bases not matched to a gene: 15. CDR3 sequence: CATKMGSGGGETQYF. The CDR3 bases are TGTGCCACAAAGATGGGGTCGGGGGGGGGCGAGACCCAGTACTTC.

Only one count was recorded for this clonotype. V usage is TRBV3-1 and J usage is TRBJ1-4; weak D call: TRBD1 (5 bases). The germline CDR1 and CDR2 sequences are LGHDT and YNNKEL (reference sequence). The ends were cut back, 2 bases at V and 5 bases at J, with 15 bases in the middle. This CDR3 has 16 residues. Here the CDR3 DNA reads TGTGCCAGCAGCCAAAAGGGGCGCAGCTACAATGAAAAACTGTTTTTT. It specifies CASSQKGRSYNEKLFF.

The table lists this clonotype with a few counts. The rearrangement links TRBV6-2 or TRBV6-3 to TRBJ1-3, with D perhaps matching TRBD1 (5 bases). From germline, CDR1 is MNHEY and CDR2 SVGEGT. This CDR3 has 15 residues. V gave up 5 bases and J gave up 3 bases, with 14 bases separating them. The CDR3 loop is CASSRDGMGGNTIYF. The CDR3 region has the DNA TGTGCCAGCAGTAGGGACGGGATGGGTGGAAACACCATATATTTT.

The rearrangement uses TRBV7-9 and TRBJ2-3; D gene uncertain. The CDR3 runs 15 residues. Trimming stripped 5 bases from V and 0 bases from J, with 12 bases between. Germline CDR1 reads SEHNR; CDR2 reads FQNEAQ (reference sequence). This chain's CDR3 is CASSLQSVSTDTQYF. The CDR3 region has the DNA TGTGCCAGCAGCCTACAGTCAGTTAGCACAGATACGCAGTATTTT.

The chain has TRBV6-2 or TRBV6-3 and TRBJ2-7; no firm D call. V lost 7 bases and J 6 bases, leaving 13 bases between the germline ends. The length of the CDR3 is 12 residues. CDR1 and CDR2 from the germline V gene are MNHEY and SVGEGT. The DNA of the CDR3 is TGTGCCAGCACCTCTCGGACCTCCGAGCAGTACTTC. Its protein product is CASTSRTSEQYF.

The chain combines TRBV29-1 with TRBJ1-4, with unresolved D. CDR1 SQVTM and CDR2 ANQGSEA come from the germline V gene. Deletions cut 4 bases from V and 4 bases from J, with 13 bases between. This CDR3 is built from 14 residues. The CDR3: CSVGPRLSNEKLFF. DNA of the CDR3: TGCAGCGTTGGGCCCCGACTGAGTAATGAAAAACTGTTTTTT. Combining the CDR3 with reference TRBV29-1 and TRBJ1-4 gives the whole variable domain SAVISQKPSRDICQRGTSLTIQCQVDSQVTMMFWYRQQPGQSLTLIATANQGSEATYESGFVIDKFPISRPNLTFSTLTVSNMSPEDSSIYLCSVGPRLSNEKLFFGSGTQLSVL.

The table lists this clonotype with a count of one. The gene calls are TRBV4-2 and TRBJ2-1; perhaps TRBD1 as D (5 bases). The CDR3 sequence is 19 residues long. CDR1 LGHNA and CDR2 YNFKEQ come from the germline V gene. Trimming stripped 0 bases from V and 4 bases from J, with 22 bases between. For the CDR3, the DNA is TGTGCCAGCAGCCAAGAGCTTGCTAGGGGAAACGGAAAATACAATGAGCAGTTCTTC. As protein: CASSQELARGNGKYNEQFF.